What follows are 29 T cell receptor beta chains derived from one specimen sequenced in a study of human T cells and chemical hapten exposure. Time point: patch test 2, 6 weeks after DPC sensitization. Specified treatment: therapeutic diphenylcyclopropenone sensitization with weekly scalp DPC. From the RACE reads, TCRdb called clonotypes with MiXCR, one entry per CDR3 protein. The sample has 95,000 or so distinct CDR3 sequences, roughly 10% seen once. Sequencing used whole blood, obtained in connection with sensitization to the hapten diphenylcyclopropenone (DPC). Receptors originate from a middle-aged woman with alopecia areata. Some clones in this sample may be carry-over from other donors' samples.

This clonotype was recorded at least ten times. The genes are TRBV29-1 and TRBJ2-7, with 9 bases identical to TRBD1. Losses at the gene ends were 5 bases for V and 3 bases for J; bases not matched to a gene: 5. The germline V gene encodes CDR1 SQVTM and CDR2 ANQGSEA. The CDR3 loop spans 13 amino acids. The CDR3 sequence: CSVRTGALYEQYF. The CDR3 DNA sequence: TGCAGCGTTCGGACAGGGGCCCTCTACGAGCAGTACTTC.

The chain links TRBV7-9 to TRBJ1-1; 12 bases line up with TRBD1. The CDR3 runs 15 residues. Trimming removed 0 bases from V and 6 bases from J; junction bases left unmatched: 2. Germline CDR1 reads SEHNR; CDR2 reads FQNEAQ (reference sequence). The CDR3 loop reads CASSLAGTGGPEAFF. CDR3 coding DNA: TGTGCCAGCAGCTTAGCAGGGACAGGGGGCCCTGAAGCTTTCTTT.

This clonotype was observed at least ten times. The rearrangement links TRBV5-1 to TRBJ2-5, with a tentative D call TRBD2 (5 bases). The V gene's germline CDR1 is SGHRS and CDR2 YFSETQ. The CDR3 has 13 residues. V was cut by 3 bases and J by 6 bases, with 12 bases left in between. The CDR3, as DNA: TGCGCCAGCAGCTGGGATAGCGCACAGACCCAGTACTTC. This gives the protein CASSWDSAQTQYF.

This clonotype was observed a few times. This sequence joins TRBV12-3 or TRBV12-4 and TRBJ2-3; 14 bases agree with TRBD2. V lost 5 bases to trimming and J lost 3 bases; unmatched junction nucleotides: 7. The CDR3 contains 17 residues. CDR3 DNA sequence: TGTGCCAGCAGTCACGGGACTAGCGGGGGCGGTACAGATACGCAGTATTTT. Translated, it gives CASSHGTSGGGTDTQYF.

The chain links TRBV18 to TRBJ2-5; no clear D gene. Per germline, CDR1 KGHSH and CDR2 LQKENI. V lost 1 base and J 4 bases, leaving 10 bases between the germline ends. The CDR3 spans 14 residues. Here the CDR3 DNA reads TGTGCCAGCTCACCACGAAAGGGCCCAGAGACCCAGTACTTC. Translated: CASSPRKGPETQYF.

This CDR3 is CASSLSGRARLSEQFF. CDR3 sequence (DNA): TGTGCCAGCAGCCTTAGCGGGAGGGCCAGATTGAGTGAGCAGTTCTTC. The chain uses TRBV6-2 or TRBV6-3 and TRBJ2-1, with TRBD2 identical over 11 bases. J was trimmed by 9 bases and V by 6 bases; bases with no gene match: 13. The germline gives CDR1 MNHEY, CDR2 SVGEGT. The CDR3 length is 16 residues.

This clonotype appeared many times. This chain joins TRBV6-2 or TRBV6-3 and TRBJ2-3, with 8 bases matching TRBD2. The J segment lost 10 bases and the V segment lost 7 bases, leaving 13 bases of the junction unmatched. The germline CDR1 and CDR2 sequences are MNHEY and SVGEGT. CDR3 length equals 14 residues. The CDR3: CASTSGLAIPSQYF. The CDR3 coding sequence is TGTGCCAGCACCTCCGGACTAGCTATCCCATCGCAGTATTTT.

The V gene is TRBV11-2, the J gene TRBJ2-4; D assignment may be TRBD1 or TRBD2 (5 bases each). Trimming took off 4 bases at V and 5 bases at J, with 15 bases between the two ends. This CDR3 contains 15 residues. CDR1 is SGHAT and CDR2 is FQNNGV in the germline V gene. The CDR3 DNA sequence: TGTGCCAGCAGCTCCTCCGGGACGACCCAAAACATTCAGTACTTC. Its translation: CASSSSGTTQNIQYF.

V and J are TRBV19 and TRBJ2-2, with 7 bases matching TRBD1. The CDR3 is 14 amino acids. In germline, CDR1 is LNHDA, CDR2 SQIVND (reference sequence). After removal of 8 bases from V and 4 bases from J, the junction contained 7 bases not matched to a gene. The CDR3 DNA reads as TGTGCCAGTGGCTCGGGACAGCCCACCGGGGAGCTGTTTTTT. Translation: CASGSGQPTGELFF.

This clonotype was recorded a few times. The chain carries TRBV15 and TRBJ2-6, with TRBD1 matching 9 bases. The germline V gene encodes CDR1 LNHNV and CDR2 YYDKDF (reference sequence). The J segment lost 0 bases and the V segment lost 7 bases, leaving 1 base of the junction unmatched. The CDR3 consists of 15 residues. The CDR3 DNA reads TGTGCCACCAAGGGACAGGGCTCTGGGGCCAACGTCCTGACTTTC. It translates to CATKGQGSGANVLTF. Supplemented by reference TRBV15 and TRBJ2-6, the full variable domain reads DAMVIQNPRYQVTQFGKPVTLSCSQTLNHNVMYWYQQKSSQAPKLLFHYYDKDFNNEADTPDNFQSRRPNTSFCFLDIRSPGLGDTAMYLCATKGQGSGANVLTFGAGSRLTVL.

This clonotype occurred a few times. CDR3 bases: TGTGCCAGCAGCTTAAAATCGGTGTCAGCCTACTATGGCTACACCTTC. Its translation is CASSLKSVSAYYGYTF. The chain combines TRBV11-2 with TRBJ1-2; unclear D gene. The CDR3 consists of 16 residues. CDR1 and CDR2 from the germline V gene are SGHAT and FQNNGV. V shed 2 bases and J shed 3 bases, with 16 bases lying between them. Full variable domain (outside the CDR3, taken from reference TRBV11-2 and TRBJ1-2): EAGVAQSPRYKIIEKRQSVAFWCNPISGHATLYWYQQILGQGPKLLIQFQNNGVVDDSQLPKDRFSAERLKGVDSTLKIQPAKLEDSAVYLCASSLKSVSAYYGYTFGSGTRLTVV.

The gene calls are TRBV3-1 and TRBJ2-7, with 8 nucleotides matching TRBD2. The V and J ends lost 8 bases and 6 bases, in that order; junction bases with no gene match: 12. The CDR3 covers 14 residues. Germline CDR1 and CDR2: LGHDT and YNNKEL (reference sequence). CDR3 DNA sequence: TGTGCCAGCGGTTTAAGCGGGAGTAGAAGCGAGCAGTACTTC. Translating gives CASGLSGSRSEQYF.

This clonotype was found many times. The chain links TRBV29-1 to TRBJ2-1; TRBD2 might be the D (6 bases). The CDR3 has 15 amino acids. Germline-derived CDR1 and CDR2 are SQVTM and ANQGSEA. Trimming took 5 bases from V and 9 from J, leaving 23 bases between them. The CDR3 is CSVTRGAVAVGEQFF. As DNA, the CDR3 is TGCAGCGTTACCCGCGGGGCGGTAGCGGTGGGTGAGCAGTTCTTC.

V and J are TRBV28 and TRBJ2-7; TRBD1 is a possible D gene (7 bases). This CDR3 comprises 15 residues. CDR1 and CDR2 from the germline V gene are MDHEN and SYDVKM. The germline V and J ends were trimmed by 10 bases and 4 bases, with 23 bases remaining between them. The CDR3 DNA reads as TGTGCCACCCTTGGAGGGGGCGCCCTAGCATACGAGCAGTACTTC. Protein sequence: CATLGGGALAYEQYF.

As regards this clonotype: This likely comes from a read error, as the CDR3 has no conserved phenylalanine or tryptophan at its end. The chain carries TRBV7-8 and TRBJ2-7, with D possibly matching TRBD1 (6 bases). V was trimmed by 1 base and J by 7 bases, leaving 11 bases between them. Germline CDR1 reads SGHVS; CDR2 reads FQNEAQ. This CDR3 is built from 13 residues. The CDR3 DNA follows: TGTGCCAGCAGCTTAGTGGGGGCGCGGGAGCAGTACCTC. Its protein is CASSLVGAREQYL.

This clonotype occurred many times. As DNA, the CDR3 is TGTGCCAGCAGCTGGAACGGGGGGGAACGAGAGACCCAGTACTTC. This gives the protein CASSWNGGERETQYF. The chain recombines TRBV7-2 with TRBJ2-5, with TRBD2 matching over 8 bases. CDR1 SGHTA and CDR2 FQGNSA come from the germline V gene. The junction had 8 bases not matched to a gene; V was cut back by 4 bases and J by 4 bases. This CDR3 spans 15 amino acids.

This clonotype was seen ten or more times. The chain carries TRBV11-2 and TRBJ1-1; TRBD1 is a possible D gene (5 bases). The CDR3 length is 14 residues. V was clipped by 3 bases and J by 6 bases, with 14 bases between them. Per the germline V gene, CDR1 is SGHAT and CDR2 is FQNNGV. CDR3 sequence (DNA): TGTGCCAGCAGCTTGAGAGTGGGGCGGCCTGAAGCTTTCTTT. Translating it yields CASSLRVGRPEAFF.

The chain uses TRBV12-3 or TRBV12-4 and TRBJ2-5; either TRBD1 or TRBD2 may supply D (6 bases each). The CDR3 has 15 amino acids. With 1 base removed from V and 0 bases from J, the gap between germline ends came to 9 bases. In DNA, the CDR3 is TGTGCCAGCAGTTTAGTACGGGGGCACCAAGAGACCCAGTACTTC. Encoded protein: CASSLVRGHQETQYF.

This clonotype was found a few times. The V gene is TRBV7-2, the J gene TRBJ2-3; D may be TRBD2 (6 bases). This CDR3 comprises 12 residues. Trimming pared 11 bases from V and 3 bases from J, leaving 12 bases between. From germline, CDR1 is SGHTA and CDR2 FQGNSA. The CDR3 is CAGGAGTDTQYF. DNA for the CDR3: TGTGCCGGTGGGGCGGGGACAGATACGCAGTATTTT. The variable domain in full, completed from reference TRBV7-2 and TRBJ2-3, reads GAGVSQSPSNKVTEKGKDVELRCDPISGHTALYWYRQSLGQGLEFLIYFQGNSAPDKSGLPSDRFSAERTGGSVSTLTIQRTQQEDSAVYLCAGGAGTDTQYFGPGTRLTVL.

This clonotype was detected a few times. The chain has TRBV12-3 or TRBV12-4 and TRBJ1-6, with D possibly matching TRBD1 (5 bases). Trimming shortened V by 3 bases and J by 10 bases, and 13 bases separated the two germline ends. The CDR3 runs 14 residues. The CDR3 DNA sequence: TGTGCCAGCAGTTTGAAGGGGATAAAGTCACCCCTCCACTTT. This translates into CASSLKGIKSPLHF.

This clonotype was counted many times. V usage is TRBV20-1 and J usage is TRBJ2-3; D may be TRBD2 (6 bases). CDR3 length equals 15 residues. The germline V gene encodes CDR1 DFQATT and CDR2 SNEGSKA (reference sequence). Trimming pared 0 bases from V and 4 bases from J, leaving 14 bases between. As DNA, the CDR3 is TGCAGTGCTAGAGATCGGAGACTAGGTTCAGATACGCAGTATTTT. Encoded protein: CSARDRRLGSDTQYF.

A few counts support this clonotype. V is TRBV4-1 and J is TRBJ1-2; perhaps TRBD1 as D (5 bases). The V end was cut by 1 base, the J end by 4 bases, with 13 bases between. The CDR3 sequence is 15 residues long. Germline loops: CDR1 MGHRA, CDR2 YSYEKL. CDR3 sequence: CASSQVGRGGYGYTF. The CDR3, as DNA: TGCGCCAGCAGCCAAGTGGGACGAGGAGGCTATGGCTACACCTTC.

This clonotype has ten or more counts. The gene calls are TRBV11-2 and TRBJ2-5; TRBD2 matches at 8 bases. Germline CDR1 and CDR2: SGHAT and FQNNGV. The length of the CDR3 is 16 residues. Trimming removed 5 bases from V and 7 bases from J; junction bases left unmatched: 15. CDR3 loop: CASSPQAGGRHGTQYF. As DNA, the CDR3 is TGTGCCAGCAGCCCCCAGGCGGGGGGTAGGCATGGGACCCAGTACTTC.

This chain connects TRBV6-2 or TRBV6-3 to TRBJ2-7; D not certain. The CDR3 runs 17 residues. With 2 bases removed from V and 0 bases from J, the gap between germline ends came to 17 bases. The V gene's germline CDR1 is MNHEY and CDR2 SVGEGT. In DNA, the CDR3 is TGTGCCAGCAGTTACAGTGTAGCAAGGCTGATCTCCTACGAGCAGTACTTC. It encodes CASSYSVARLISYEQYF.

Worth noting for this clonotype: A much larger clone lies a single base off, so this may be a read error. The V and J genes are TRBV28 and TRBJ2-7; D unresolved. Germline V gives CDR1 MDHEN, CDR2 SYDVKM. The CDR3 runs 11 residues. The CDR3: CTSSDRYEQYF. In DNA, the CDR3 is TGTACCAGCAGTGATCGCTACGAGCAGTACTTC.

This clonotype was counted between two and nine times. The chain uses TRBV7-2 and TRBJ1-6, with D hard to call. The V gene lost 1 base and the J gene lost 7 bases, with 11 bases spanning the gap. Germline lookup yields CDR1 SGHTA and CDR2 FQGNSA. This CDR3 spans 15 amino acids. CDR3 coding DNA: TGTGCCAGCAGCTTAGTTTGGCCGCCAAATTCACCCCTCCACTTT. It yields the protein CASSLVWPPNSPLHF.

The genes are TRBV7-2 and TRBJ2-7, with 10 bases that match TRBD1. The length of the CDR3 is 13 residues. The germline V gene encodes CDR1 SGHTA and CDR2 FQGNSA. Trimming at V came to 5 bases and at J to 8 bases, leaving 6 bases not matched to a gene. CDR3 in amino acids: CASSPGQGGKQYF. The CDR3, as DNA: TGTGCCAGCAGCCCTGGACAGGGGGGTAAGCAGTACTTC.

This clonotype came up many times. The chain carries TRBV7-8 and TRBJ2-5; the match to TRBD2 covers 15 bases. Germline trimming cut 0 bases from V and 5 bases from J; bases unmatched to any gene: 4. From germline, CDR1 is SGHVS and CDR2 FQNEAQ. CDR3 length: 17 residues. CDR3 protein: CASSLAGLAGGKETQYF. For the CDR3, the DNA is TGTGCCAGCAGCTTAGCCGGACTAGCGGGGGGGAAGGAGACCCAGTACTTC.

This clonotype was picked up one time. The rearrangement joins TRBV11-2 to TRBJ2-3, with 12 bases that match TRBD2. J was trimmed by 4 bases and V by 4 bases; bases with no gene match: 6. CDR3 length equals 16 residues. Germline V gene lookup returns CDR1 SGHAT and CDR2 FQNNGV. CDR3 residues: CASSSASGRAPDTQYF. In nucleotides, the CDR3 is TGTGCCAGCAGCTCAGCTAGCGGGAGGGCCCCAGATACGCAGTATTTT.